The 6 T cell receptor beta chains below were found in one sample sequenced in a study of T cells in Graves' hyperthyroidism and ophthalmopathy. From RNA transcripts, TCR beta CDR3 regions were amplified. First-round RT-PCR with HTBI primers amplified the TCR CDR3 region. A single record per CDR3 protein comes from TCRdb applying MiXCR to the multiplex PCR reads. The data contain more than 600,000 distinct CDR3 sequences, around 17% of them seen just once; the ten biggest clones take up around 7.7%. Sequenced input: blood. These receptors all stem from a man between 18 and 35 years old with Graves' hyperthyroidism.

The chain couples TRBV12-3 or TRBV12-4 to TRBJ1-5, with D possibly matching TRBD1 (6 bases). Trimming took 3 bases from V and 3 from J, leaving 15 bases between them. This CDR3 spans 16 amino acids. The CDR3 spells CASSFRGLRYNQPQHF. The CDR3 DNA sequence: TGTGCCAGCAGTTTCAGGGGACTCCGCTACAATCAGCCCCAGCATTTT.

In this sample, this clonotype turned up many times. The J gene is TRBJ2-7, the V gene TRBV7-2, with D possibly called TRBD1 or TRBD2 (5 bases each). The germline gives CDR1 SGHTA, CDR2 FQGNSA. The ends were cut back, 6 bases at V and 6 bases at J, with 18 bases in the middle. This CDR3 spans 14 amino acids. Here the CDR3 reads CASSSWHRGSEQYF. The DNA of the CDR3 is TGTGCCAGCAGTTCTTGGCACCGGGGCTCCGAGCAGTACTTC.

This clonotype was seen more than once but under ten times. The chain joins TRBV20-1 to TRBJ2-7; TRBD2 matches at 9 bases. CDR1 and CDR2 (germline): DFQATT, SNEGSKA (reference sequence). The CDR3 contains 15 residues. J was trimmed by 3 bases and V by 0 bases; bases with no gene match: 6. The CDR3 coding sequence is TGCAGTGCTAGAGAAATGCGGGAGGGTAACTACGAGCAGTACTTC. Translated, it gives CSAREMREGNYEQYF.

About this clonotype itself: A single base separates this from a much larger clone, so it may be a read error. The rearrangement links TRBV28 to TRBJ1-1; 7 bases agree with TRBD1. CDR1 and CDR2 from the germline V gene are MDHEN and SYDVKM. The CDR3 runs to 14 residues. CDR3 nucleotide sequence: TGTGCCAGCAGTTCCGGGACAGCAAGCGGTGAAGCTCTCTTT. Amino acid sequence: CASSSGTASGEALF.

Ten or more counts support this clonotype. The chain joins TRBV10-3 to TRBJ2-5; 8 bases are a match to TRBD1. V was pared by 5 bases and J by 5 bases, with 10 bases of the junction left unmatched. CDR1 and CDR2 from the germline V gene are ENHRY and SYGVKD. This CDR3 has 15 residues. CDR3 region: CAISFRTGQGETQYF. In DNA, the CDR3 is TGTGCCATCAGTTTCCGGACAGGGCAGGGTGAGACCCAGTACTTC.

In its sample, this clonotype was seen many times. This sequence joins TRBV27 and TRBJ2-1, with TRBD2 as a possible D gene (5 bases). The CDR3 runs 13 residues. Germline assignment: CDR1 MNHEY and CDR2 SMNVEV (reference sequence). V was pared by 2 bases and J by 5 bases, with 7 bases between. The DNA of the CDR3 is TGTGCCAGCAGTTTACACGGGAACAATGAGCAGTTCTTC. Encoded protein: CASSLHGNNEQFF.